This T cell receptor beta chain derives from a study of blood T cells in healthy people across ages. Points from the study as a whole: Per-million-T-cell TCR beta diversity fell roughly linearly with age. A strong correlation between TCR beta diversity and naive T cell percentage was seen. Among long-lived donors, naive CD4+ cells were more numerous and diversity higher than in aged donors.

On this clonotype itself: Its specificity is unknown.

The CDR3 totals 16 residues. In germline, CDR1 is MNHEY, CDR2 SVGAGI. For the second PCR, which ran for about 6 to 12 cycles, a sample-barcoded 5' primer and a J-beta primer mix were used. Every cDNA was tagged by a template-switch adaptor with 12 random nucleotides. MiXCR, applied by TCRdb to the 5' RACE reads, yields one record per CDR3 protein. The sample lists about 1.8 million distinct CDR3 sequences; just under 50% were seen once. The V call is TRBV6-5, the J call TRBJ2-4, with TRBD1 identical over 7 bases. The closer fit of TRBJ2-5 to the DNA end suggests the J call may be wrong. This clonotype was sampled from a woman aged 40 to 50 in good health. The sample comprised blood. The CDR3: CASSLTESGGRETQYF. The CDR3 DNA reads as TGTGCCAGCAGCCTCACCGAATCAGGGGGAAGAGAGACCCAGTACTTC.